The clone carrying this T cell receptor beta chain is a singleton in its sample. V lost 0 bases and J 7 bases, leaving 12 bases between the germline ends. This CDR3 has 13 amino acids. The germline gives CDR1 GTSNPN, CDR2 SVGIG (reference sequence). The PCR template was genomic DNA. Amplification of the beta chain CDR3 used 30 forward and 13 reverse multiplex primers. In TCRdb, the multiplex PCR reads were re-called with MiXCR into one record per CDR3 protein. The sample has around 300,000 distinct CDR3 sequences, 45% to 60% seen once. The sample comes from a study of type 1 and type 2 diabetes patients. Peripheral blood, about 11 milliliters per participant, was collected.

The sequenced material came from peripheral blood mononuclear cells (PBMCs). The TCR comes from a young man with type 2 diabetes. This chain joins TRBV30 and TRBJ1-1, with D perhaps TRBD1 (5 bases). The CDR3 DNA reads TGTGCCTGGAGTGTACTGGGGCCAGGTGAAGCTTTCTTT. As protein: CAWSVLGPGEAFF. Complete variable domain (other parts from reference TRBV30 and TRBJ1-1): SQTIHQWPATLVQPVGSPLSLECTVEGTSNPNLYWYRQAAGRGLQLLFYSVGIGQISSEVPQNLSASRPQDRQFILSSKKLLLSDSGFYLCAWSVLGPGEAFFGQGTRLTVV.